Detailed here is one T cell receptor (beta chain). Its antigen has not been determined. One base away there is no much larger clone; base qualities are not given. The sample belongs to a study of T-cell memory formation after mild COVID-19 (dated by TCRdb to the early 2020s). Regarding the research as a whole: TCR sequence clusters from the two donors were largely donor specific. In two donors, T-cell clones that expanded and contracted after mild COVID-19 were tracked by sequencing TCRalpha and TCRbeta repertoires over time. The cohort comprised two young, previously healthy adult volunteers, one female and one male. General findings and caveats noted by the study authors: Contracting CD4+ clones appeared mostly in the CM and EM memory subsets, whereas CD8+ clones were enriched in EMRA. SARS-CoV-2 specificity of the second-wave clones peaking on day 37 was not confirmed. The study covered only a couple of mild cases, and larger cohorts including severe cases with pre-infection samples were considered necessary. The detection of some responding clones in pre-infection memory suggests that pre-existing cross-reactive memory T cells joined the SARS-CoV-2 response. From day 15 to 85, contracting clones showed balanced CD4/CD8 phenotypes, whereas a second wave of clones that expanded from day 15 to 37 leaned towards CD4+.

The CDR3 numbers 18 residues from cysteine through phenylalanine. Of all the DNA, just the CDR3 is kept, 54 bases in frame from base 1. After removal of 5 bases from V and 0 bases from J, the junction retains 8 bases not matched to a gene. CDR1 and CDR2 (SGHRS, YFSETQ) derive from the germline V gene. The run used an Illumina NovaSeq 6000. TCRalpha and TCRbeta cDNA libraries were constructed by 5'RACE with constant-segment primers, with sample barcodes and unique molecular identifiers being introduced. Trizol reagent was used to extract RNA from every sample. Libraries were amplified in two PCR steps, with a second sample barcode and Illumina TruSeq adapters added in the second step. Sequencing of the libraries was done on an Illumina NovaSeq, producing 2 x 150 bp paired-end reads. For the original study's pipeline: Reads were demultiplexed and collapsed into UMI-guided consensus sequences with migec v1.2.7. Using mixcr v2.1.11, UMI consensuses were aligned to TRA and TRB V and J templates and then assembled into clonotypes. Clonotypes were classified as expanded or contracted when called significant by both edgeR and NoisET, with noise models trained on biological replicates. For edgeR calls, the thresholds were a false discovery rate-adjusted p below 0.01 and a log2 fold-change of 1. PCA with hierarchical clustering of max-normalized trajectories of the 1000 most abundant clonotypes was used as exploratory dynamics analysis. Separately sequenced CD4+ and CD8+ repertoires were used to assign the CD4 or CD8 phenotype of responding clones. Starting from the raw public reads, TCRdb applied fastp trimming at Q25, assembled clones with MiXCR and retained in-frame beta chains. For every CDR3 protein sequence, its rows merge into one entry that carries the most common genes and DNA. V and J calls and clone size were set by TCRdb, not the authors. A total of under 450,000 distinct CDR3 sequences appear in this sample, more than 20% of them only once. About 12% of the sample is taken by the ten largest.

Ficoll-Paque density gradient centrifugation was used to isolate PBMCs. The sequence derives from an adult woman who had mild COVID-19 (a few samples of this study predate the infection). The sample titles of this study are shuffled in the database, so cell type and time point are left out; the donor was told from shared clones. Recombination connected TRBV5-1 to TRBJ2-3, with TRBD2 identical over 14 junction bases. The specimen was PBMCs or a T cell subset sorted from them (not recorded which). The nucleotide sequence reads TGCGCCAGCAGATCCAGACTAGCGGGGGGGCTGAGCACAGATACGCAGTATTTT. The translation is CASRSRLAGGLSTDTQYF.